These 29 T cell receptor beta chains were all obtained from the same sample, sequenced in a study of technical replicates of blood from four donors (dated by TCRdb to about 2017). Library creation used the immunoSEQ multiplex PCR assay. In its TCRdb copy, this immuneACCESS table keeps in-frame sequences only and misses some clones. Where compared with another copy, unresolved V genes explain less than half of these, and the others have no known cause. Here the sample has approximately 100,000 clones; under 96% occur a single time. Around 0.2% of the sample goes to the ten largest clones. The sample comprised T cells isolated from PBMCs. Receptors were obtained from a human donor in good health.

The chain combines TRBV16 with TRBJ1-1; 8 bases match TRBD1. The V gene's germline CDR1 is KGHSY and CDR2 FQNENV. Trimming took 4 bases from V and 5 from J; bases not matched to a gene: 6. This CDR3 spans 14 amino acids. This chain's CDR3 is CASSRRTGRTEAFF. CDR3 DNA sequence: TGTGCCAGCAGCCGACGGACAGGGAGGACTGAAGCTTTCTTT.

The CDR3 loop is CASTQGDRVYEQYF. CDR3 nucleotide sequence: TGTGCCAGCACCCAGGGGGACAGGGTTTACGAGCAGTACTTC. This sequence joins TRBV6-6 and TRBJ2-7; the match to TRBD1 covers 9 bases. Germline V gene sequence: CDR1 MNHNY, CDR2 SVGAGI (reference sequence). Germline trimming cut 7 bases from V and 4 bases from J; bases unmatched to any gene: 8. This CDR3 region has 14 residues.

The chain is built from TRBV11-3 and TRBJ2-7, with TRBD1 identical over 9 bases. CDR3 size: 14 residues. The V and J ends lost 4 bases and 4 bases, in that order; junction bases with no gene match: 5. CDR1 SGHNT and CDR2 YENEEA come from the germline V gene. The CDR3 nucleotides are TGTGCCAGCAGCTCCCGGGACAGGGAGTACGAGCAGTACTTC. Translating it yields CASSSRDREYEQYF.

The chain links TRBV18 to TRBJ1-6; D uncertain. The CDR3 length is 11 residues. V was trimmed by 6 bases and J by 12 bases, leaving 9 bases between them. Germline CDR1 KGHSH, CDR2 LQKENI. The CDR3 nucleotides read TGTGCCAGCTCCTCACTTGGACCCCTCCACTTT. Its protein product is CASSSLGPLHF. The complete variable domain, with remaining parts taken from reference TRBV18 and TRBJ1-6, reads NAGVMQNPRHLVRRRGQEARLRCSPMKGHSHVYWYRQLPEEGLKFMVYLQKENIIDESGMPKERFSAEFPKEGPSILRIQQVVRGDSAAYFCASSSLGPLHFGNGTRLTVT.

The rearrangement links TRBV2 to TRBJ2-7; 14 bases align to TRBD2. The CDR3 extends over 13 amino acids. Germline V gives CDR1 SNHLY, CDR2 FYNNEI. The junction had 1 base not matched to a gene; V was cut back by 8 bases and J by 4 bases. For the CDR3, the DNA is TGTGCCAGCGGGACTAGCGGGGGATACGAGCAGTACTTC. It encodes CASGTSGGYEQYF.

This chain connects TRBV5-1 to TRBJ2-1; D perhaps matches TRBD1 (5 bases). Trimming shortened V by 5 bases and J by 7 bases, and 19 bases separated the two germline ends. The CDR3 length is 15 residues. Per the germline V gene, CDR1 is SGHRS and CDR2 is YFSETQ. CDR3 nucleotides: TGCGCCAGCAGTATCCCGGTCCCCCCAGGGAATGAGCAGTTCTTC. Translation: CASSIPVPPGNEQFF.

J is TRBJ1-2 and V is TRBV19; D gene ambiguous. CDR1 and CDR2 from the germline V gene are LNHDA and SQIVND (reference sequence). The CDR3 sequence is 14 residues long. The V end lost 0 bases, the J end lost 4 bases, and 9 bases lay between the germline ends. CDR3 DNA: TGTGCCAGTAGTATAGATGAGAGCCCCTATGGCTACACCTTC. This encodes CASSIDESPYGYTF.

The V call is TRBV4-1, the J call TRBJ2-3, with TRBD2 identical over 8 bases. Germline-derived CDR1 and CDR2 are MGHRA and YSYEKL. The CDR3 runs to 19 residues. J was trimmed by 4 bases and V by 3 bases; bases with no gene match: 18. The CDR3 loop reads CASSHVLRGGRGEADTQYF. DNA for the CDR3: TGCGCCAGCAGCCACGTTTTACGGGGGGGGAGGGGGGAAGCAGATACGCAGTATTTT.

This chain uses TRBV10-3 with TRBJ2-3, with 10 bases matching TRBD2. Germline CDR1 and CDR2: ENHRY and SYGVKD. This CDR3 contains 14 residues. V was pared by 8 bases and J by 2 bases, with 4 bases of the junction left unmatched. The CDR3 sequence is CAIRTSGVTDTQYF. Written as DNA, the CDR3 is TGTGCCATCCGCACTAGCGGGGTCACAGATACGCAGTATTTT.

V is TRBV4-2 and J is TRBJ2-3; 11 positions agree with TRBD2. The CDR3 sequence is 20 residues long. Germline-derived CDR1 and CDR2 are LGHNA and YNFKEQ. Trimming took 4 bases from V and 0 from J; bases not matched to a gene: 15. CDR3 nucleotides: TGTGCCAGCAGCCCACAGGGGAGGACTAGCGGGCGAGCTAGCACAGATACGCAGTATTTT. Protein product: CASSPQGRTSGRASTDTQYF.

The V and J genes are TRBV28 and TRBJ1-4; D perhaps matches TRBD1 (6 bases). The germline CDR1 and CDR2 sequences are MDHEN and SYDVKM. The CDR3 has 12 amino acids. V was trimmed by 10 bases and J by 8 bases, leaving 14 bases between them. CDR3 region: CATTGSWEKLFF. CDR3 DNA: TGTGCCACGACAGGTTCCTGGGAAAAACTGTTTTTT.

The V and J genes are TRBV5-4 and TRBJ2-1; D possibly corresponds to TRBD1 (5 bases). V lost 5 bases to trimming and J lost 7 bases, with 10 bases between them. Germline loops: CDR1 SGHNT, CDR2 YYREEE (reference sequence). The CDR3 sequence is 12 residues long. The CDR3 sequence is CASRSRANEQFF. CDR3 bases: TGTGCCAGCAGGAGCAGGGCGAATGAGCAGTTCTTC.

J is TRBJ2-7 and V is TRBV14; the match to TRBD2 covers 12 bases. There are 17 residues in the CDR3. Germline CDR1 and CDR2: SGHDN and FVKESK. Germline trimming cut 2 bases from V and 4 bases from J; bases unmatched to any gene: 9. CDR3 loop: CASSQRTSGDGRYEQYF. The CDR3 DNA reads TGTGCCAGCAGCCAACGGACTAGCGGGGATGGAAGGTACGAGCAGTACTTC.

The chain employs TRBV30 and TRBJ1-6; D is possibly TRBD1 (6 bases). The V gene lost 3 bases and the J gene lost 1 base, with 19 bases spanning the gap. The CDR3 is 18 residues long. From germline, CDR1 is GTSNPN and CDR2 SVGIG (reference sequence). CDR3 in DNA: TGTGCCTGGAGGGCCGGGACAAGTCGAGTATCCTATAATTCACCCCTCCACTTT. Residues: CAWRAGTSRVSYNSPLHF.

The table lists this clone with a count of one. The chain employs TRBV7-9 and TRBJ1-2; TRBD1 agrees at 9 bases. The germline V gene encodes CDR1 SEHNR and CDR2 FQNEAQ (reference sequence). The V segment lost 2 bases and the J segment 7 bases; nucleotides outside the gene matches: 8. The CDR3 runs 15 residues. CDR3: CASSLPAQGAGGYTF. The DNA for the CDR3 is TGTGCCAGCAGCTTACCAGCACAGGGGGCAGGTGGCTACACCTTC.

The chain couples TRBV10-3 to TRBJ2-6, with D unclear. Germline V gene sequence: CDR1 ENHRY, CDR2 SYGVKD. V was shortened by 0 bases and J by 1 base, with 4 bases between the two germline ends. The CDR3 is made up of 15 amino acids. The CDR3 DNA reads as TGTGCCATCAGTGAGTCTACATCTGGGGCCAACGTCCTGACTTTC. The encoded protein is CAISESTSGANVLTF.

The chain carries TRBV18 and TRBJ2-1; TRBD2 agrees at 10 bases. This CDR3 has 15 amino acids. V trimming: 4 bases; J trimming: 6 bases; junction bases outside the gene matches: 6. From germline, CDR1 is KGHSH and CDR2 LQKENI. CDR3 region: CASSLGLARTNEQFF. The CDR3 DNA is TGTGCCAGCTCACTGGGACTAGCGAGGACCAATGAGCAGTTCTTC.

This clone was seen only once. The chain has TRBV6-6 and TRBJ2-3, with 10 bases aligning to TRBD1. The germline V gene has CDR1 MNHNY and CDR2 SVGAGI (reference sequence). The CDR3 runs 14 residues. The J segment lost 4 bases and the V segment lost 8 bases, leaving 6 bases of the junction unmatched. CDR3 DNA sequence: TGTGCCAGCGCGACAGGGGGCGAGGCAGATACGCAGTATTTT. As protein: CASATGGEADTQYF.

The J gene is TRBJ1-1, the V gene TRBV5-1; possible D gene TRBD1, 5 bases. CDR1 SGHRS and CDR2 YFSETQ come from the germline V gene. The CDR3 has 15 amino acids. Trimming took 0 bases from V and 6 from J, leaving 15 bases between them. CDR3 DNA: TGCGCCAGCAGCTTGGTTACAGGCTTTTTGGCTGAAGCTTTCTTT. Residues: CASSLVTGFLAEAFF.

This chain connects TRBV11-2 to TRBJ2-3, with 13 bases matching TRBD2. In germline, CDR1 is SGHAT, CDR2 FQNNGV. The CDR3 loop spans 18 amino acids. The V and J ends lost 0 bases and 3 bases, in that order; junction bases with no gene match: 6. The CDR3 loop is CASSLELAGGLETDTQYF. CDR3 nucleotides: TGTGCCAGCAGCTTAGAACTAGCGGGGGGGCTTGAGACAGATACGCAGTATTTT.

The V and J genes are TRBV18 and TRBJ2-1; 9 bases agree with TRBD2. The CDR3 length is 14 residues. Germline trimming cut 3 bases from V and 6 bases from J; bases unmatched to any gene: 3. CDR1 and CDR2 from the germline V gene are KGHSH and LQKENI. The CDR3 sequence: CASSPGLAGNEQFF. The DNA for the CDR3 is TGTGCCAGCTCACCGGGACTAGCCGGCAATGAGCAGTTCTTC.

This chain uses TRBV5-6 with TRBJ2-1; TRBD1 agrees at 9 bases. The CDR3 length is 16 residues. CDR1 is SGHDT and CDR2 is YYEEEE in the germline V gene. Germline trimming cut 5 bases from V and 7 bases from J; bases unmatched to any gene: 13. DNA of the CDR3: TGTGCCAGCAGATTCCCCGGGACAGGGACGGGAAATGAGCAGTTCTTC. The encoded protein is CASRFPGTGTGNEQFF.

The rearrangement uses TRBV1 and TRBJ2-4; TRBD2 is the table's D call and was not checked against the DNA. TRBV1 is a known pseudogene. The CDR3 has 18 residues. This chain's CDR3 is CTSSHASGGAIDKNIQYF. In nucleotides, the CDR3 is TGCACCAGCAGCCATGCTAGCGGGGGGGCCATTGACAAAAACATTCAGTACTTC.

The genes are TRBV7-9 and TRBJ1-4, with D tentatively TRBD1 (5 bases). Germline CDR1 SEHNR, CDR2 FQNEAQ (reference sequence). This CDR3 has 15 amino acids. The germline V and J ends were trimmed by 5 bases and 0 bases, with 10 bases remaining between them. CDR3 region: CASSVTGSTNEKLFF. In nucleotides, the CDR3 is TGTGCCAGCAGCGTCACAGGTTCAACTAATGAAAAACTGTTTTTT.

The CDR3 DNA follows: TGCGCCAGCAGCCCCCTGACAGGAGAAAATTCACCCCTCCACTTT. Translated: CASSPLTGENSPLHF. This chain connects TRBV5-1 to TRBJ1-6; D might be TRBD1 (6 bases). V lost 4 bases and J lost 7, with 15 bases in between. The CDR3 spans 15 residues. Germline values: CDR1 SGHRS, CDR2 YFSETQ.

This chain connects TRBV6-4 to TRBJ2-2, with 9 bases that match TRBD2. V lost 6 bases and J lost 1; bases outside the gene matches: 0. The CDR3 runs 14 residues. Germline CDR1 reads MRHNA; CDR2 reads SNTAGT. The CDR3 loop reads CASRTSGNTGELFF. CDR3 DNA sequence: TGTGCCAGCAGGACTAGCGGGAACACCGGGGAGCTGTTTTTT.

The chain has TRBV6-1 and TRBJ1-4; D gene unclear. Trimming took off 7 bases at V and 8 bases at J, with 20 bases between the two ends. CDR3 length equals 15 residues. The V gene's germline CDR1 is MNHNS and CDR2 SASEGT. Written as DNA, the CDR3 is TGTGCCAGCACCTCGAGGTGGTTAGAAGGAGAAAAACTGTTTTTT. Amino acid sequence: CASTSRWLEGEKLFF.

The chain links TRBV30 to TRBJ1-5, with 7 bases fitting TRBD1. J lost 4 bases, V lost 0 bases, and 15 bases had no gene match. The CDR3 loop spans 18 amino acids. Germline V gives CDR1 GTSNPN, CDR2 SVGIG (reference sequence). The CDR3 is CAWSVTRTSQGDNQPQHF. The CDR3 nucleotides are TGTGCCTGGAGTGTAACGCGGACATCGCAGGGGGATAATCAGCCCCAGCATTTT. Looking up the rest from reference TRBV30 and TRBJ1-5 gives the full variable domain: SQTIHQWPATLVQPVGSPLSLECTVEGTSNPNLYWYRQAAGRGLQLLFYSVGIGQISSEVPQNLSASRPQDRQFILSSKKLLLSDSGFYLCAWSVTRTSQGDNQPQHFGDGTRLSIL.

The rearrangement links TRBV5-1 to TRBJ2-3, with a weak D call TRBD1 (7 bases). Germline V gene sequence: CDR1 SGHRS, CDR2 YFSETQ. Trimming removed 1 base from V and 0 bases from J, with 12 bases in between. This CDR3 contains 16 residues. This chain's CDR3 is CASSLMEGASTDTQYF. The CDR3 DNA reads as TGCGCCAGCAGCTTGATGGAGGGGGCAAGCACAGATACGCAGTATTTT.